This is a list of T cell receptor beta chains from one sample in a study of technical replicates of blood from a few donors. Assay: immunoSEQ multiplex PCR; the TCRdb copy retains only in-frame clones and omits some. The repertoire holds tens of thousands of clones, with 92% as singletons. Material: T cells isolated from PBMCs. The origin of the receptors is a human donor in good health. The CDR3 runs from the conserved cysteine through the conserved F or W.

cdr3_aa	v_call	j_call
CASSVVVQAEAFF	TRBV9	TRBJ1-1
CASSLDRLTPYEQYF	TRBV7-2	TRBJ2-7
CASSERREETQYF	TRBV6-1	TRBJ2-5
CASRQLYEQYF	TRBV6-1	TRBJ2-7
CASSFQGSPGLAGNTIYF	TRBV19	TRBJ1-3
CASSQVSRGRNTEAFF	TRBV4-3	TRBJ1-1
CASSGGLAGNEQFF	TRBV5-4	TRBJ2-1
CASSIDPQGGTDTQYF	TRBV19	TRBJ2-3
CASSHTWEPSGNTIYF	TRBV5-6	TRBJ1-3
CASSLQGVWQETQYF	TRBV4-1	TRBJ2-5
CASSLIGTLNTGELFF	TRBV7-3	TRBJ2-2
CARRSDPGELFF	TRBV30	TRBJ2-2
CASSVVEGVAFF	TRBV9	TRBJ1-1
CSIGQGTSGANVLTF	TRBV29-1	TRBJ2-6
CASSRGPGDEKLFF	TRBV4-1	TRBJ1-4
CASRLDTNQPQHF	TRBV6-1	TRBJ1-5
CASSLAEYNEQFF	TRBV7-8	TRBJ2-1
CASSRDRDPVNYGYTF	TRBV19	TRBJ1-2
CASSLFFRASASYEQYF	TRBV27	TRBJ2-7
CAISGTYEQYF	TRBV10-3	TRBJ2-7
CASSLVGLGNQPQHF	TRBV27	TRBJ1-5
CASSVGSTGTDTQYF	TRBV9	TRBJ2-3
CASSLGTRNTEAFF	TRBV11-3	TRBJ1-1
CASSQGGGAYEQYF	TRBV4-2	TRBJ2-7
CASSNYRGGYTF	TRBV27	TRBJ1-2
CASSVGGGGPNTEAFF	TRBV7-9	TRBJ1-1
CASRQDPGTQYF	TRBV16	TRBJ2-5
CASSEADFYGYTF	TRBV10-2	TRBJ1-2
CASSLEPSVYNEQFF	TRBV7-9	TRBJ2-1
CASSVTGSGTEAFF	TRBV9	TRBJ1-1
CASSLNRGEKLFF	TRBV7-3	TRBJ1-4
CASHTTGGSYEQYF	TRBV28	TRBJ2-7
CASSMGLAVQFF	TRBV19	TRBJ2-1
CASSGADRGATYEQYF	TRBV6-6	TRBJ2-7
CASSLAARQETQYF	TRBV27	TRBJ2-5
CASRAGHEQYF	TRBV12-2	TRBJ2-7
CAAAPFSTDTQYF	TRBV6-5	TRBJ2-3
CASSLVGGGQGNTGELFF	TRBV5-1	TRBJ2-2
CASSLFGTGYGYTF	TRBV14	TRBJ1-2
CASSPNTGVLSYEQYF	TRBV7-6	TRBJ2-7
CATTGRTSGELFF	TRBV10-2	TRBJ2-2
CASSYRGGQETQYF	TRBV5-1	TRBJ2-5
CASSRTDNSYEQYF	TRBV18	TRBJ2-7
CATSRDQGLGVTEQYF	TRBV15	TRBJ2-7
CAWSSVGQGTYQPQHF	TRBV30	TRBJ1-5
CAWDSGGNQPQHF	TRBV30	TRBJ1-5
CASSIGQGTGGEQYF	TRBV27	TRBJ2-7
CAWSGVRAGLTDTQYF	TRBV30	TRBJ2-3
CASSTSYRAKNIQYF	TRBV5-1	TRBJ2-4
CASGLVLVMDRPKPRSGANVLTF	TRBV12-5	TRBJ2-6
CASSLRGRGPTEAFF	TRBV4-1	TRBJ1-1
CASSLGTSSYEQYF	TRBV7-9	TRBJ2-7
CASSLGGGGVTEAFF	TRBV5-6	TRBJ1-1
CARQEGEAFF	TRBV2	TRBJ1-1
CASSTERLIYEQYF	TRBV6-1	TRBJ2-7
CAWREAYEQYF	TRBV30	TRBJ2-7
CASRRQGSYEQYF	TRBV19	TRBJ2-7